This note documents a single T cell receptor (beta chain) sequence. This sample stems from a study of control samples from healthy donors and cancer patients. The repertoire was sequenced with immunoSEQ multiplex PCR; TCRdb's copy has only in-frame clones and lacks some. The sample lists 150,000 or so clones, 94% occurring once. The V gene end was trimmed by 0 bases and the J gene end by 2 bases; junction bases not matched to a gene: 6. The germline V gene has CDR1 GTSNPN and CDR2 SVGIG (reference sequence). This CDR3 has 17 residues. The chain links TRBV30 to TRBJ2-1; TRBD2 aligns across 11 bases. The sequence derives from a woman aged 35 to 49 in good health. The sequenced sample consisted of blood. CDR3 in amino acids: CAWSVVAGGGPYNEQFF. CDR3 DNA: TGTGCCTGGAGTGTAGTAGCGGGAGGGGGTCCCTACAATGAGCAGTTCTTC.